The next 22 T cell receptor beta chains were all read from a single sample in a study of vaccination and CD4 T cells after COVID-19. Treatment noted: approximately 11-day PBMC culture with coronavirus spike peptide pools or control peptides (ViraFEST assay). At the Johns Hopkins FTIC core, DNA taken from cultured CD4+ T cells was sequenced by way of the Oncomine TCR Beta short-read assay. MiXCR, applied by TCRdb to the PCR reads, yields one record per CDR3 protein. The table includes over 15,000 distinct CDR3 sequences, roughly 46% detected once. These TCRs are of unknown antigen specificity. Sequenced input: CD4+ T cells from blood, cultured in vitro. The receptors derive from a human donor who had recovered from COVID-19.

The genes are TRBV6-5 and TRBJ1-4, with a weak D call TRBD1 (5 bases). The CDR3 is 14 residues long. Germline V CDR1 and CDR2: MNHEY, SVGAGI. Trimming took off 2 bases at V and 8 bases at J, with 12 bases between the two ends. CDR3 DNA sequence: TGTGCCAGCAGTTACGAAGGGGCGAGGGAAAAACTGTTTTTT. This codes for CASSYEGAREKLFF.

The chain employs TRBV12-3 or TRBV12-4 and TRBJ2-7, with 7 bases identical to TRBD1. The length of the CDR3 is 14 residues. With V trimmed by 5 bases and J by 1 base, 5 bases remained unmatched. DNA for the CDR3: TGTGCCAGCAGTGAACAGGGGATGTCCTACGAGCAGTACTTC. Residues: CASSEQGMSYEQYF.

The chain has TRBV12-3 or TRBV12-4 and TRBJ2-3; D remains ambiguous. The CDR3 contains 13 residues. Trimming shortened V by 7 bases and J by 9 bases, and 17 bases separated the two germline ends. DNA for the CDR3: TGTGCCAGCACCGTTTCCTTGGCATACACGCAGTATTTT. Residues: CASTVSLAYTQYF.

CDR3 DNA sequence: TGCGCCAGCAGCCAAGATAACAGGGGGGTGACAGATACGCAGTATTTT. This gives the protein CASSQDNRGVTDTQYF. The chain carries TRBV4-3 and TRBJ2-3; 8 positions agree with TRBD1. The V gene end was trimmed by 0 bases and the J gene end by 3 bases; junction bases not matched to a gene: 5. Germline values: CDR1 LGHNA, CDR2 YSLEER. This CDR3 has 16 residues.

The chain carries TRBV5-1 and TRBJ2-7, with TRBD1 identical over 7 bases. This CDR3 region has 18 residues. Germline lookup yields CDR1 SGHRS and CDR2 YFSETQ. V shed 0 bases, J shed 4 bases, and the junction held 16 bases outside the gene matches. The CDR3 coding sequence is TGCGCCAGCAGCTTGGGAAGAGGGGGCGATGGAGGTCTATACGAGCAGTACTTC. This sequence encodes CASSLGRGGDGGLYEQYF. The whole variable domain, filled in from reference TRBV5-1 and TRBJ2-7, reads KAGVTQTPRYLIKTRGQQVTLSCSPISGHRSVSWYQQTPGQGLQFLFEYFSETQRNKGNFPGRFSGRQFSNSRSEMNVSTLELGDSALYLCASSLGRGGDGGLYEQYFGPGTRLTVT.

V and J are TRBV6-1 and TRBJ2-3, with D possibly TRBD1 on 6 matching bases. In germline, CDR1 is MNHNS, CDR2 SASEGT. Trimming took 6 bases from V and 3 from J, leaving 16 bases between them. The CDR3 is made up of 15 amino acids. CDR3 amino acids: CASRLQGSRTDTQYF. The CDR3 nucleotides are TGTGCCAGCAGACTACAGGGCTCGAGGACAGATACGCAGTATTTT.

This clonotype appeared a few times. The chain joins TRBV7-8 to TRBJ2-5; 9 bases fit TRBD1. Germline V gene data show CDR1 as SGHVS and CDR2 as FQNEAQ. The ends lost 4 bases at V and 5 bases at J; junction bases unmatched: 14. This CDR3 comprises 17 residues. The CDR3 DNA reads as TGTGCCAGCAGCTCCTTAAGGAGGACAGGGGCTGGGGAGACCCAGTACTTC. Amino acid sequence: CASSSLRRTGAGETQYF. The entire variable domain, with the rest obtained from reference TRBV7-8 and TRBJ2-5, is as follows: GAGVSQSPRYKVAKRGQDVALRCDPISGHVSLFWYQQALGQGPEFLTYFQNEAQLDKSGLPSDRFFAERPEGSVSTLKIQRTQQEDSAVYLCASSSLRRTGAGETQYFGPGTRLLVL.

This clonotype was counted only a few times. The V and J genes are TRBV10-2 and TRBJ2-7; 8 bases match TRBD2. Germline V gene lookup returns CDR1 WSHSY and CDR2 SAAADI. J lost 5 bases, V lost 7 bases, and 10 bases had no gene match. The CDR3 length is 14 residues. The CDR3 loop is CASTPPGGRHEQYF. The CDR3 DNA reads TGCGCCAGCACCCCGCCGGGGGGGCGACACGAGCAGTACTTC.

The genes are TRBV28 and TRBJ2-7, with a possible D match to TRBD2 (6 bases). This CDR3 spans 13 amino acids. The germline V gene encodes CDR1 MDHEN and CDR2 SYDVKM. Trimming removed 7 bases at V and 3 bases at J, with 13 bases between. The CDR3: CASIKRAYYEQYF. CDR3 in DNA: TGTGCCAGCATTAAGCGGGCATACTACGAGCAGTACTTC.

V gene TRBV6-5 combines with J gene TRBJ2-1, with 8 positions matching TRBD2. V lost 0 bases to trimming and J lost 3 bases; unmatched junction nucleotides: 7. The CDR3 consists of 17 residues. The germline V gene has CDR1 MNHEY and CDR2 SVGAGI. The CDR3 region is CASSYSAGRGVYNEQFF. DNA for the CDR3: TGTGCCAGCAGTTACTCTGCGGGGCGGGGGGTCTACAATGAGCAGTTCTTC.

The chain couples TRBV20-1 to TRBJ1-1; possibly TRBD1 for D (5 bases). The V end was cut by 0 bases, the J end by 6 bases, with 14 bases between. CDR3 size: 14 residues. CDR1 is DFQATT and CDR2 is SNEGSKA in the germline V gene (reference sequence). This CDR3 reads CSARDPGRSPEAFF. The CDR3 nucleotides read TGCAGTGCTAGAGATCCGGGACGGTCCCCTGAAGCTTTCTTT.

This clonotype was detected only a few times. The rearrangement uses TRBV20-1 and TRBJ1-3; D gene unclear. Trimming shortened V by 6 bases and J by 1 base, and 7 bases separated the two germline ends. Germline V gives CDR1 DFQATT, CDR2 SNEGSKA (reference sequence). The CDR3 contains 12 residues. This chain's CDR3 is CSAPGSGNTIYF. As DNA, the CDR3 is TGCAGTGCCCCAGGTTCTGGAAACACCATATATTTT.

V gene TRBV5-1 combines with J gene TRBJ2-1, with 12 bases fitting TRBD2. Per the germline V gene, CDR1 is SGHRS and CDR2 is YFSETQ. The CDR3 spans 17 residues. The junction had 11 bases not matched to a gene; V was cut back by 2 bases and J by 8 bases. In DNA, the CDR3 is TGCGCCAGCAGCTTAATGAAGACTAGCGGGAGTAGTGATGAGCAGTTCTTC. Translating gives CASSLMKTSGSSDEQFF.

In this sample, this clonotype turned up a few times. The J gene is TRBJ2-3, the V gene TRBV7-9; no definite D call. In germline, CDR1 is SEHNR, CDR2 FQNEAQ (reference sequence). The CDR3 runs to 13 residues. V lost 5 bases, J lost 4 bases, and 10 bases lay in between. DNA of the CDR3: TGTGCCAGCAGCCAATCAGGATCAGATACGCAGTATTTT. It codes for CASSQSGSDTQYF.

The chain carries TRBV20-1 and TRBJ2-1, with 14 bases matching TRBD2. Germline loops: CDR1 DFQATT, CDR2 SNEGSKA (reference sequence). Unmatched junction bases numbered 10, after V lost 3 bases and J lost 12 bases. There are 15 residues in the CDR3. In DNA, the CDR3 is TGCAGTGCTAGTCTGGGACTAGCGGGAGCGCCTTGGCAGTTCTTC. Protein product: CSASLGLAGAPWQFF.

Only a few counts were recorded for this clonotype. The rearrangement links TRBV27 to TRBJ2-3; 7 bases fit TRBD2. The V gene's germline CDR1 is MNHEY and CDR2 SMNVEV (reference sequence). Unmatched junction bases numbered 6, after V lost 2 bases and J lost 1 base. The CDR3 totals 16 residues. The CDR3 is CASSLLRTRRTDTQYF. The CDR3 DNA reads TGTGCCAGCAGTTTACTCCGGACTAGGCGCACAGATACGCAGTATTTT.

The J gene is TRBJ1-2, the V gene TRBV19, with 10 nucleotides matching TRBD1. Germline V gives CDR1 LNHDA, CDR2 SQIVND (reference sequence). Losses at the gene ends were 8 bases for V and 2 bases for J; bases not matched to a gene: 8. CDR3 length: 15 residues. The CDR3 protein is CASLLRDRGNYGYTF. CDR3 sequence (DNA): TGTGCCAGTCTCCTTAGGGACAGGGGAAACTATGGCTACACCTTC. Supplemented by reference TRBV19 and TRBJ1-2, the full variable domain reads DGGITQSPKYLFRKEGQNVTLSCEQNLNHDAMYWYRQDPGQGLRLIYYSQIVNDFQKGDIAEGYSVSREKKESFPLTVTSAQKNPTAFYLCASLLRDRGNYGYTFGSGTRLTVV.

Only one count was recorded for this clonotype. In this CDR3 the conserved last residue, phenylalanine or tryptophan, is missing, so a read error is likely. The V and J genes are TRBV6-1 and TRBJ1-2; D uncertain. Deletions cut 4 bases from V and 7 bases from J, with 16 bases between. Germline V lookup: CDR1 MNHNS, CDR2 SASEGT. The CDR3 is 14 residues long. CDR3 sequence (DNA): TGTGCCAGCAGTGGGCTAGAGACGGAAAGTGGCTACACCTCC. It translates to CASSGLETESGYTS.

The chain is built from TRBV5-3 and TRBJ2-3; D is perhaps TRBD1 (6 bases). TRBV5-3 belongs to the ORF category, with a function that is uncertain. The CDR3 spans 20 residues. V lost 3 bases to trimming and J lost 6 bases, with 32 bases between them. In DNA form, the CDR3 reads TGTGCCAGAAGCTGGGCGGCCCCAGGGCAGGGGCGTCAACCCCACGATACGCAGTATTTT. Translated: CARSWAAPGQGRQPHDTQYF.

This clonotype was observed a handful of times. This sequence joins TRBV28 and TRBJ2-6; a weak D match, TRBD2 (6 bases). Germline V gene lookup returns CDR1 MDHEN and CDR2 SYDVKM. Trimming took off 4 bases at V and 0 bases at J, with 10 bases between the two ends. The CDR3 extends over 16 amino acids. CDR3 region: CASSSGESSGANVLTF. The CDR3 bases are TGTGCCAGCAGTTCGGGAGAGAGCTCTGGGGCCAACGTCCTGACTTTC.

The table lists this clonotype with a few counts. The V call is TRBV5-5, the J call TRBJ1-6; 9 bases fit TRBD1. Losses at the gene ends were 4 bases for V and 7 bases for J; bases not matched to a gene: 3. Looked up from germline, CDR1 is SGHKS and CDR2 is YYEKEE (reference sequence). The CDR3 extends over 14 amino acids. The CDR3 nucleotides read TGTGCCAGCAGCCCGGACAGGGGAAATTCACCCCTCCACTTT. Protein: CASSPDRGNSPLHF.

This chain uses TRBV15 with TRBJ1-1; a weak D match, TRBD1 (5 bases). V was clipped by 8 bases and J by 3 bases, with 16 bases between them. In germline, CDR1 is LNHNV, CDR2 YYDKDF (reference sequence). The CDR3 has 14 amino acids. The CDR3 reads CATRAPGLDTEAFF. CDR3 bases: TGTGCCACCCGCGCGCCAGGGCTAGACACTGAAGCTTTCTTT.